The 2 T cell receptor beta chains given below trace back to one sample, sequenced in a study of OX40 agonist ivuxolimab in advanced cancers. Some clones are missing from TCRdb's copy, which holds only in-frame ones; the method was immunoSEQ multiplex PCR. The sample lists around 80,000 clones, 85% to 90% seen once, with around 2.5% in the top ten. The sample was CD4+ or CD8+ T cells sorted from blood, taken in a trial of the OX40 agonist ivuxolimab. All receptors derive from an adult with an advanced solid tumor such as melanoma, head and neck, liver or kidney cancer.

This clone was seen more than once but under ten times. The DNA of the CDR3 is TGTGCCAGCAGCTTGGGCAGGGGGCCCACTGAAGCTTTCTTT. Residues: CASSLGRGPTEAFF. This rearrangement joins TRBV11-1 to TRBJ1-1; TRBD1 matches at 8 bases. This CDR3 spans 14 amino acids. In germline, CDR1 is SGHAT, CDR2 FQDESV (reference sequence). V was pared by 3 bases and J by 4 bases, with 4 bases of the junction left unmatched.

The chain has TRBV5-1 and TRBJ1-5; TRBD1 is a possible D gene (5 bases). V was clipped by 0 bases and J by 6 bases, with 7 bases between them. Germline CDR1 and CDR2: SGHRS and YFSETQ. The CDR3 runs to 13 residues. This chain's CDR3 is CASSLEGSQPQHF. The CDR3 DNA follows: TGCGCCAGCAGCTTGGAGGGGAGTCAGCCCCAGCATTTT.